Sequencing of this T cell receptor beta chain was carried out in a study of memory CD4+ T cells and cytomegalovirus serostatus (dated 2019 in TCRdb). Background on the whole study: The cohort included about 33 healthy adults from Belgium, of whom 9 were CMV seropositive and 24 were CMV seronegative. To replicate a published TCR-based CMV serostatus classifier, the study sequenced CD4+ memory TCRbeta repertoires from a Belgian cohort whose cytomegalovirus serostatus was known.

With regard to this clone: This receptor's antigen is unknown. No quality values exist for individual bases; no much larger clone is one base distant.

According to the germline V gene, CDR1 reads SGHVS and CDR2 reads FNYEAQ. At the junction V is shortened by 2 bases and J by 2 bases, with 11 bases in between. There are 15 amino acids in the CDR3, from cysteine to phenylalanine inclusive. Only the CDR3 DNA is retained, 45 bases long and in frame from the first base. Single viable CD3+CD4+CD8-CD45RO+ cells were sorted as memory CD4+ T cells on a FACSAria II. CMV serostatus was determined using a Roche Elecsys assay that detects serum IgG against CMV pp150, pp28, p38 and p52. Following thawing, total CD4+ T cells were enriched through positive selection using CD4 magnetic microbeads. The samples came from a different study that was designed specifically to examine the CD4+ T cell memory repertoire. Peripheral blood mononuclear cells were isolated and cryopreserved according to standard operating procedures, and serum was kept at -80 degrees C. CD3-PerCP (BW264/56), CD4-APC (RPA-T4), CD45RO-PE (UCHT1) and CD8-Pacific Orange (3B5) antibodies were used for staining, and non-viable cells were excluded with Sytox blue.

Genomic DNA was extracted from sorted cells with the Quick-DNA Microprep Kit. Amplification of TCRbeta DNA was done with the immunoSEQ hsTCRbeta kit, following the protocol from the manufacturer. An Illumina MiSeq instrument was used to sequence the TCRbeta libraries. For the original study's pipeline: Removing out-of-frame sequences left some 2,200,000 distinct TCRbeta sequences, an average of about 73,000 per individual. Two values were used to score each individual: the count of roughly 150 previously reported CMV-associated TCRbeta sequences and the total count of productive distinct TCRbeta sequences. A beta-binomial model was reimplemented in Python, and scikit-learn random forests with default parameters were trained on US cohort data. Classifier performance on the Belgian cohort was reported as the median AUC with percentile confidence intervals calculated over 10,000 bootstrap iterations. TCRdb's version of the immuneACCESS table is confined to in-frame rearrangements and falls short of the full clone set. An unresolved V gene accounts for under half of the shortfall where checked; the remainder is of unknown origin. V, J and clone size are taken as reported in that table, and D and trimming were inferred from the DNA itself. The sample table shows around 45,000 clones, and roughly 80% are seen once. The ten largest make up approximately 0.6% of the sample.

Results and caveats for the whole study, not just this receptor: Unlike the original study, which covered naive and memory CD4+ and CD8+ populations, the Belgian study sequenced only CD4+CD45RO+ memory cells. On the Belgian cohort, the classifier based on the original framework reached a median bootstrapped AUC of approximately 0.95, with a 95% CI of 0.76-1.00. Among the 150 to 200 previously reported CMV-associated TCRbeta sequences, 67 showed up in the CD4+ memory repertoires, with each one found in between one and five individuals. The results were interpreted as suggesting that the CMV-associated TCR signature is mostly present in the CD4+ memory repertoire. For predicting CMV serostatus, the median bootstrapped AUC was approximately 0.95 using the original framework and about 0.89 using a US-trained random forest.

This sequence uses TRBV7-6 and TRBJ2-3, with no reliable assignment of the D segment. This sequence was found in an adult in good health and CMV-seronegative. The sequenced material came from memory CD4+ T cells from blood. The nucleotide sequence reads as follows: TGTGCCAGCAGCTTACGGGCAGATAACACAGATACGCAGTATTTT. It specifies CASSLRADNTDTQYF.